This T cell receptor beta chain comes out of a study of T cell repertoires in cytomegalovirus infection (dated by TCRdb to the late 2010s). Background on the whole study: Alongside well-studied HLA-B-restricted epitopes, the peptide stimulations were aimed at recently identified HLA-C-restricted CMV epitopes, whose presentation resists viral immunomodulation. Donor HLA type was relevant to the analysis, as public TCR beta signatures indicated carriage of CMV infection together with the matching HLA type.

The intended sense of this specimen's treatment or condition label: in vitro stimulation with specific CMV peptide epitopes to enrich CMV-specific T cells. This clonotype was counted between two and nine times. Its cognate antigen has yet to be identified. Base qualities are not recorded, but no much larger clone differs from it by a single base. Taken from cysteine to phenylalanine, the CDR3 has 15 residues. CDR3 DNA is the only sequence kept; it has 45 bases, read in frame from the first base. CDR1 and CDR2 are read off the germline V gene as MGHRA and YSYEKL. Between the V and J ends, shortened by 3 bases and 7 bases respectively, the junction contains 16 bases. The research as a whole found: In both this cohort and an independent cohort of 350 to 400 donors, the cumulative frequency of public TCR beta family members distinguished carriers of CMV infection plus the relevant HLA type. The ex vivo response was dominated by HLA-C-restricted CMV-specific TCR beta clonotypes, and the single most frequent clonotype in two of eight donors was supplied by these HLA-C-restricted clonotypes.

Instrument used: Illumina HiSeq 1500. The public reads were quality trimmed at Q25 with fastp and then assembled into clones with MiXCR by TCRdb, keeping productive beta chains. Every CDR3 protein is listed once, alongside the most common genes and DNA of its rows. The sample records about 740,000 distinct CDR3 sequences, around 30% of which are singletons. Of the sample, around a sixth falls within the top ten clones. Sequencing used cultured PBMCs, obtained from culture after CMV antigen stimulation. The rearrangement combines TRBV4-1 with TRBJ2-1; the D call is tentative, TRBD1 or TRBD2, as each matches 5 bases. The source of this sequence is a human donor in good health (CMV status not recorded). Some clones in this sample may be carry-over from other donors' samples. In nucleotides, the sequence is TGCGCCAGCAGCCATGGGGCGGGCCCTCTAAATGAGCAGTTCTTC. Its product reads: CASSHGAGPLNEQFF.